This T cell receptor beta chain was recorded in a study of OX40 agonist ivuxolimab in advanced cancers. The overall study: Ivuxolimab, which patients received intravenously every 2 weeks, was dosed at 0.01 to 10 mg/kg. General study points: Clonal expansion by week 6 occurred in CD4+ and CD8+ blood T cells (at 0.1 to 3.0 mg/kg).

Data came from immunoSEQ multiplex PCR; TCRdb stores just in-frame clones and leaves some out. Counted here are around 150,000 clones, roughly 92% occurring once; the ten biggest clones make up about 0.31%. Autoimmune disease history or systemic immunosuppression meant exclusion. About this clone: The antigen is not known.

Germline V lookup: CDR1 SGHRS, CDR2 YFSETQ. The V gene end was trimmed by 4 bases and the J gene end by 2 bases; junction bases not matched to a gene: 4. This CDR3 is 14 amino acids long. The receptor was derived from an adult with an advanced solid tumor such as melanoma, head and neck, liver or kidney cancer. This material consisted of CD4+ or CD8+ T cells sorted from blood, taken in a trial of the OX40 agonist ivuxolimab. The V call is TRBV5-1, the J call TRBJ1-2; TRBD1 agrees at 8 bases. CDR3 sequence reads: CASSPGTGNYGYTF. DNA for the CDR3: TGCGCCAGCAGCCCAGGGACAGGAAACTATGGCTACACCTTC.